This TCR beta chain was recovered during a study of T cell repertoires in cytomegalovirus infection. The wider study: Recently identified HLA-C-restricted CMV epitopes and well-studied HLA-B-restricted CMV epitopes were used by the study. Signatures in public TCR beta sequences pointed to both CMV infection and matching HLA type. Study findings and constraints: HLA-C-restricted TCR beta clonotypes specific for CMV led the ex vivo response.

TCRdb re-analysed the reads in MiXCR, keeping a single row per CDR3 protein. The sample contains 110,000 or so distinct CDR3 sequences, over 30% of which appear only once. Germline lookup yields CDR1 SGHTA and CDR2 FQGNSA. The CDR3 runs to 17 residues. The junction had 11 bases not matched to a gene; V was cut back by 4 bases and J by 0 bases. As to this clonotype: Its antigen is unknown.

Sequences were derived from CD8+ T cells from cultured PBMCs, sampled from culture after CMV antigen stimulation. The TCR was taken from a human donor in good health (CMV status not recorded). Some clones in this sample may be carry-over from other donors' samples. The rearrangement links TRBV7-2 to TRBJ1-1; 7 bases align to TRBD1. The CDR3 DNA reads as TGTGCCAGCAGCTCGAATACACAGGGGCTGATGAACACTGAAGCTTTCTTT. It specifies CASSSNTQGLMNTEAFF.